This passage covers 26 T cell receptor beta chains from one sample sequenced in a study of T cell changes during pregnancy in multiple sclerosis. Method: immunoSEQ multiplex PCR; TCRdb's copy keeps in-frame clones and lacks some. The table records roughly 38,000 clones, around nine tenths of them present only once. The specimen comprised CD4+ T cells from peripheral blood mononuclear cells, sampled in the second trimester of pregnancy. These receptors all come from a female donor in good health, enrolled as a control in a pregnancy study.

The chain joins TRBV5-4 to TRBJ1-4, with D perhaps TRBD1 (6 bases). From germline, CDR1 is SGHNT and CDR2 YYREEE (reference sequence). The V end lost 4 bases, the J end lost 0 bases, and 16 bases lay between the germline ends. The CDR3 sequence is 17 residues long. In DNA form, the CDR3 reads TGTGCCAGCAGCGTAACAGGGCTGGGAGCAACTAATGAAAAACTGTTTTTT. Translating gives CASSVTGLGATNEKLFF.

The V and J genes are TRBV5-6 and TRBJ1-2; weak D call: TRBD1 (6 bases). Germline V gives CDR1 SGHDT, CDR2 YYEEEE. The V and J ends lost 4 bases and 4 bases respectively, with 20 bases between them. The CDR3 contains 16 residues. As DNA, the CDR3 is TGTGCCAGCAGCAGGATGCTGGACAGACCCGGCTATGGCTACACCTTC. It specifies CASSRMLDRPGYGYTF.

The chain carries TRBV6-5 and TRBJ1-1; D is unresolved. CDR3 length equals 13 residues. Trimming removed 2 bases at V and 7 bases at J, with 11 bases between. Germline V lookup: CDR1 MNHEY, CDR2 SVGAGI. The CDR3, as DNA: TGTGCCAGCAGTTACAGGCCCGAGGGTGAAGCTTTCTTT. Translation gives CASSYRPEGEAFF.

J is TRBJ2-1 and V is TRBV5-1; 9 positions agree with TRBD2. Germline CDR1 SGHRS, CDR2 YFSETQ. J lost 9 bases, V lost 2 bases, and 6 bases had no gene match. The CDR3 is 14 amino acids. The CDR3 DNA follows: TGCGCCAGCAGCTTTGCGGGGGGGGTCGGTGAGCAGTTCTTC. This translates into CASSFAGGVGEQFF.

J is TRBJ2-5 and V is TRBV6-1, with 8 positions matching TRBD2. Trimming removed 7 bases from V and 4 bases from J; junction bases left unmatched: 11. Germline CDR1 is MNHNS and CDR2 is SASEGT. The CDR3 spans 15 residues. The CDR3 protein is CASTPRGGRGETQYF. The CDR3 DNA is TGTGCCAGCACTCCTCGGGGGGGCCGTGGAGAGACCCAGTACTTC.

Here the CDR3 DNA reads TGCAGCGTTGCTGTGAGCACTGAAGCTTTCTTT. It translates to CSVAVSTEAFF. The chain links TRBV29-1 to TRBJ1-1; D is unclear. This CDR3 contains 11 residues. Germline values: CDR1 SQVTM, CDR2 ANQGSEA. V lost 4 bases and J lost 4, with 7 bases in between. The entire variable domain, with the rest obtained from reference TRBV29-1 and TRBJ1-1, is as follows: SAVISQKPSRDICQRGTSLTIQCQVDSQVTMMFWYRQQPGQSLTLIATANQGSEATYESGFVIDKFPISRPNLTFSTLTVSNMSPEDSSIYLCSVAVSTEAFFGQGTRLTVV.

V is TRBV5-6 and J is TRBJ2-7; 7 bases align to TRBD1. The ends lost 0 bases at V and 3 bases at J; junction bases unmatched: 3. The V gene's germline CDR1 is SGHDT and CDR2 YYEEEE. CDR3 length: 14 amino acids. The chain's CDR3 is CASSLEQGHYEQYF. CDR3 DNA: TGTGCCAGCAGCTTGGAACAGGGGCACTACGAGCAGTACTTC. The variable domain in full, with the rest retrieved from reference TRBV5-6 and TRBJ2-7, is DAGVTQSPTHLIKTRGQQVTLRCSPKSGHDTVSWYQQALGQGPQFIFQYYEEEERQRGNFPDRFSGHQFPNYSSELNVNALLLGDSALYLCASSLEQGHYEQYFGPGTRLTVT.

V is TRBV7-8 and J is TRBJ1-6; a weak D match, TRBD1 (5 bases). Looked up from germline, CDR1 is SGHVS and CDR2 is FQNEAQ. This CDR3 region has 13 residues. The V end was cut by 3 bases, the J end by 8 bases, with 8 bases between. The CDR3 loop is CASSFSRDSPLHF. CDR3 coding DNA: TGTGCCAGCAGCTTTTCCAGGGATTCACCCCTCCACTTT.

The chain recombines TRBV10-3 with TRBJ1-4; D not certain. V was trimmed by 0 bases and J by 1 base, leaving 15 bases between them. CDR3 length equals 18 residues. CDR1 is ENHRY and CDR2 is SYGVKD in the germline V gene. The CDR3 region has the DNA TGTGCCATCAGTGAGTCGAAGGCAGGTTTGATAACTAATGAAAAACTGTTTTTT. It yields the protein CAISESKAGLITNEKLFF.

V is TRBV9 and J is TRBJ1-6, with D unclear. The V end was cut by 0 bases, the J end by 0 bases, with 10 bases between. Germline V CDR1 and CDR2: SGDLS, YYNGEE. This CDR3 is built from 17 residues. CDR3 amino acids: CASSVAMGSSYNSPLHF. The CDR3 DNA is TGTGCCAGCAGCGTAGCTATGGGGAGCTCCTATAATTCACCCCTCCACTTT.

This rearrangement joins TRBV21-1 to TRBJ1-2; TRBD1 was called by the table and not checked on the DNA. TRBV21-1 constitutes a pseudogene. The CDR3 is 14 residues long. Written as DNA, the CDR3 is TGTGCCAGCGGGGGACAGCGAACTAACTATGGCTACACCTTC. It encodes CASGGQRTNYGYTF.

This chain joins TRBV7-9 and TRBJ1-1; 7 bases are shared with TRBD1. This CDR3 is 14 amino acids long. Germline assignment: CDR1 SEHNR and CDR2 FQNEAQ (reference sequence). V shed 5 bases and J 0 bases; nucleotides not matched to a gene: 3. CDR3 in amino acids: CASSLGTVNTEAFF. CDR3 sequence (DNA): TGTGCCAGCAGCCTTGGGACAGTGAACACTGAAGCTTTCTTT.

The chain combines TRBV29-1 with TRBJ1-2; no reliable D call. V lost 4 bases, J lost 11 bases, and 17 bases lay in between. The CDR3 contains 12 residues. The germline gives CDR1 SQVTM, CDR2 ANQGSEA. The CDR3 DNA reads TGCAGCGTTGGAAGGGCGGGGTTCGGTTACACCTTC. Protein: CSVGRAGFGYTF.

This chain links TRBV2 with TRBJ1-5; D is perhaps TRBD1 (5 bases). Trimming took off 5 bases at V and 0 bases at J, with 8 bases between the two ends. Germline CDR1 SNHLY, CDR2 FYNNEI. This CDR3 is built from 14 residues. For the CDR3, the DNA is TGTGCCAGCAGTCAGGGAAATAGCAATCAGCCCCAGCATTTT. It codes for CASSQGNSNQPQHF. The full variable domain, completed using reference TRBV2 and TRBJ1-5, is EPEVTQTPSHQVTQMGQEVILRCVPISNHLYFYWYRQILGQKVEFLVSFYNNEISEKSEIFDDQFSVERPDGSNFTLKIRSTKLEDSAMYFCASSQGNSNQPQHFGDGTRLSIL.

This chain links TRBV28 with TRBJ2-3; TRBD1 matches 8 bases. The germline gives CDR1 MDHEN, CDR2 SYDVKM. V dropped 8 bases and J dropped 1; count of bases not matched to a gene: 5. There are 14 residues in the CDR3. The CDR3 sequence is CASGPTGGTDTQYF. DNA for the CDR3: TGTGCCAGCGGTCCGACAGGGGGCACAGATACGCAGTATTTT. Full variable domain (remainder filled in from reference TRBV28 and TRBJ2-3): DVKVTQSSRYLVKRTGEKVFLECVQDMDHENMFWYRQDPGLGLRLIYFSYDVKMKEKGDIPEGYSVSREKKERFSLILESASTNQTSMYLCASGPTGGTDTQYFGPGTRLTVL.

The chain uses TRBV2 and TRBJ2-4, with TRBD2 matching 8 bases. CDR3 length: 15 residues. J was trimmed by 8 bases and V by 0 bases; bases with no gene match: 6. Germline assignment: CDR1 SNHLY and CDR2 FYNNEI. The CDR3: CASSEAGTRGDIQYF. CDR3 nucleotide sequence: TGTGCCAGCAGTGAAGCGGGGACTAGGGGAGACATTCAGTACTTC.

The chain has TRBV12-5 and TRBJ1-1; TRBD1 might be the D (5 bases). The V and J ends lost 3 bases and 11 bases respectively, with 10 bases between them. CDR1 is LGHNT and CDR2 is FRNRAP in the germline V gene. This CDR3 spans 11 amino acids. DNA of the CDR3: TGTGCTAGTGGTTTAGAGCGGGGGGCTTTCTTT. Protein sequence: CASGLERGAFF.

The rearrangement joins TRBV7-2 to TRBJ2-5; 9 bases match TRBD1. The V segment lost 5 bases and the J segment 4 bases; nucleotides outside the gene matches: 8. CDR3 length equals 15 residues. The V gene's germline CDR1 is SGHTA and CDR2 FQGNSA. CDR3 in DNA: TGTGCCAGCAGCCCGCGGGACAGGGTGATAGAGACCCAGTACTTC. Translated, it gives CASSPRDRVIETQYF.

The rearrangement uses TRBV29-1 and TRBJ1-4; D remains unclear. CDR3 length: 13 residues. V was cut by 4 bases and J by 6 bases, with 12 bases left in between. CDR1 is SQVTM, CDR2 ANQGSEA, per germline. The CDR3 nucleotides are TGCAGCGTTGTACTCCCCAAACATGAAAAACTGTTTTTT. This sequence encodes CSVVLPKHEKLFF. The full variable domain, its missing parts supplied by reference TRBV29-1 and TRBJ1-4, is SAVISQKPSRDICQRGTSLTIQCQVDSQVTMMFWYRQQPGQSLTLIATANQGSEATYESGFVIDKFPISRPNLTFSTLTVSNMSPEDSSIYLCSVVLPKHEKLFFGSGTQLSVL.

This sequence joins TRBV18 and TRBJ2-5; no reliable D call. The CDR3 runs to 14 residues. V was pared by 2 bases and J by 0 bases, with 7 bases between. Germline CDR1 KGHSH, CDR2 LQKENI. CDR3 amino acids: CASSPALNQETQYF. The CDR3 coding sequence is TGTGCCAGCTCACCAGCGCTGAACCAAGAGACCCAGTACTTC.

The chain links TRBV11-2 to TRBJ1-1; D is perhaps TRBD1 (5 bases). The ends were cut back, 1 base at V and 4 bases at J, with 10 bases in the middle. This CDR3 has 14 residues. In germline, CDR1 is SGHAT, CDR2 FQNNGV. The CDR3 DNA reads TGTGCCAGCAGCTTAGCGACAGTTATCACTGAAGCTTTCTTT. Protein sequence: CASSLATVITEAFF.

The chain uses TRBV9 and TRBJ1-3; D possibly corresponds to TRBD1 (5 bases). The germline CDR1 and CDR2 sequences are SGDLS and YYNGEE. V lost 0 bases and J lost 9, with 16 bases in between. There are 15 residues in the CDR3. The CDR3 sequence: CASSVGDSRGGTIYF. The DNA for the CDR3 is TGTGCCAGCAGCGTAGGAGACAGCCGCGGCGGCACCATATATTTT. The full variable domain, rest sourced from reference TRBV9 and TRBJ1-3, is DSGVTQTPKHLITATGQRVTLRCSPRSGDLSVYWYQQSLDQGLQFLIQYYNGEERAKGNILERFSAQQFPDLHSELNLSSLELGDSALYFCASSVGDSRGGTIYFGEGSWLTVV.

This chain connects TRBV5-1 to TRBJ2-5, with D possibly being TRBD1 (5 bases). With 4 bases removed from V and 1 base from J, the gap between germline ends came to 14 bases. The CDR3 runs to 15 residues. CDR1 SGHRS and CDR2 YFSETQ come from the germline V gene. CDR3 sequence: CASSRVPGSQETQYF. In DNA form, the CDR3 reads TGCGCCAGCAGCCGTGTCCCAGGGTCCCAAGAGACCCAGTACTTC.

The V and J genes are TRBV6-5 and TRBJ1-2; D is undetermined. The CDR3 runs to 16 residues. Germline lookup yields CDR1 MNHEY and CDR2 SVGAGI. V dropped 4 bases and J dropped 0 bases, with 15 bases sitting between them. The DNA of the CDR3 is TGTGCCAGCAGTTTTCGAAGTCGAGGGCCTAACTATGGCTACACCTTC. This sequence encodes CASSFRSRGPNYGYTF.

CDR3 amino acids: CASSAQTEAFF. In DNA, the CDR3 is TGTGCCAGCAGCGCTCAGACTGAAGCTTTCTTT. The V gene is TRBV7-9, the J gene TRBJ1-1, with no clear D. V was cut by 5 bases and J by 5 bases, with 6 bases left in between. Germline V gene sequence: CDR1 SEHNR, CDR2 FQNEAQ (reference sequence). This CDR3 has 11 residues.

The chain uses TRBV7-2 and TRBJ2-5, with 12 bases lining up with TRBD2. The CDR3 consists of 15 residues. V lost 5 bases, J lost 5 bases, and 6 bases stayed unmatched. CDR1 SGHTA and CDR2 FQGNSA come from the germline V gene. CDR3 sequence reads: CASSPRLAGVETQYF. The CDR3 bases are TGTGCCAGCAGCCCTCGACTAGCGGGGGTTGAGACCCAGTACTTC.